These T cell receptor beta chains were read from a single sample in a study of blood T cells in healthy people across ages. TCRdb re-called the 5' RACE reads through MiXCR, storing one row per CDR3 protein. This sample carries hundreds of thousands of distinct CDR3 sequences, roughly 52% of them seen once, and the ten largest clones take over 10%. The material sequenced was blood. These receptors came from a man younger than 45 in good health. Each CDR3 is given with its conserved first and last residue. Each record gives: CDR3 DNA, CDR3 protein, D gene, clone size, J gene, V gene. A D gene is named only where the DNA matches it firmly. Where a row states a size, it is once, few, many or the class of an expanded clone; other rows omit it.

CDR3nt: TGCAGCGTCTCACAGGGGGATAATTCACCCCTCCACTTT
CDR3aa: CSVSQGDNSPLHF
d_gene: TRBD1
abundance: few
j_gene: TRBJ1-6
v_gene: TRBV29-1

CDR3nt: TGTGCCAGCAGTGGGACTGGTCTATTAAACTATGAGCAGTTCTTC
CDR3aa: CASSGTGLLNYEQFF
d_gene: -
abundance: many
j_gene: TRBJ2-1
v_gene: TRBV6-5

CDR3nt: TGTGCCAGCAGTTTAACGGACAGGGGGACTTACGAGCAGTACTTC
CDR3aa: CASSLTDRGTYEQYF
d_gene: TRBD1
abundance: few
j_gene: TRBJ2-7
v_gene: TRBV28

CDR3nt: TGTGCCAGCAGTTACACAACAGGGCATCCCTACGAGCAGTACTTC
CDR3aa: CASSYTTGHPYEQYF
d_gene: -
abundance: -
j_gene: TRBJ2-7
v_gene: TRBV6-5

CDR3nt: TGTGCCAGCAGTTTGGCTAATTTGGGAGAGCAGTACTTC
CDR3aa: CASSLANLGEQYF
d_gene: -
abundance: few
j_gene: TRBJ2-5
v_gene: TRBV27

CDR3nt: TGTGCCAGCACCTCCCCCGGGCCAATAGCCAAAAACATTCAGTACTTC
CDR3aa: CASTSPGPIAKNIQYF
d_gene: -
abundance: -
j_gene: TRBJ2-4
v_gene: TRBV6-5

CDR3nt: TGTGCCGGCAGTGATGGGAAGCCAGGATTCAACTATGGCTACACCTTC
CDR3aa: CAGSDGKPGFNYGYTF
d_gene: -
abundance: -
j_gene: TRBJ1-2
v_gene: TRBV6-1

CDR3nt: TGTGCCAGCAGTTACCCGACTAGCGGGGCCTTAGTACCCTACAATGAGCAGTTCTTC
CDR3aa: CASSYPTSGALVPYNEQFF
d_gene: TRBD2
abundance: few
j_gene: TRBJ2-1
v_gene: TRBV6-2/TRBV6-3

CDR3nt: TGTGCCAGCAGCCAAGGGGGGACTAGAGAGTTCTTC
CDR3aa: CASSQGGTREFF
d_gene: TRBD2
abundance: few
j_gene: TRBJ2-1
v_gene: TRBV3-1

CDR3nt: TGCGCCAGCAGCCAAAGTTCGGGGGAGGGACGCAATGAGCAGTTCTTC
CDR3aa: CASSQSSGEGRNEQFF
d_gene: TRBD2
abundance: few
j_gene: TRBJ2-1
v_gene: TRBV4-1

CDR3nt: TGCGCCAGCAGCCCTCTCGGGGCAGCAATAACCTACGAGCAGTACTTC
CDR3aa: CASSPLGAAITYEQYF
d_gene: -
abundance: -
j_gene: TRBJ2-7
v_gene: TRBV4-1

CDR3nt: TGTGCCAGCAGAAGAGCTGGTAGCGGGGGCCACACCGGGGAGCTGTTTTTT
CDR3aa: CASRRAGSGGHTGELFF
d_gene: TRBD2
abundance: few
j_gene: TRBJ2-2
v_gene: TRBV6-2/TRBV6-3

CDR3nt: TGTGCCAGCAGCTTAGAGGGGGGGGTAGCTCTCGGTGAGCAGTTCTTC
CDR3aa: CASSLEGGVALGEQFF
d_gene: -
abundance: -
j_gene: TRBJ2-1
v_gene: TRBV7-9

CDR3nt: TGCGCCAGCAGCATCGGCGGACCCAATGAAAAACTGTTTTTT
CDR3aa: CASSIGGPNEKLFF
d_gene: -
abundance: -
j_gene: TRBJ1-4
v_gene: TRBV5-1

CDR3nt: TGCAGCGTTGGGGGGCTTGAACTATACAATGAGCAGTTCTTC
CDR3aa: CSVGGLELYNEQFF
d_gene: -
abundance: few
j_gene: TRBJ2-1
v_gene: TRBV29-1

CDR3nt: TGTGCCAGCAGGTACAGGGTTGCGGGAGATACGCAGTATTTT
CDR3aa: CASRYRVAGDTQYF
d_gene: -
abundance: -
j_gene: TRBJ2-3
v_gene: TRBV5-6